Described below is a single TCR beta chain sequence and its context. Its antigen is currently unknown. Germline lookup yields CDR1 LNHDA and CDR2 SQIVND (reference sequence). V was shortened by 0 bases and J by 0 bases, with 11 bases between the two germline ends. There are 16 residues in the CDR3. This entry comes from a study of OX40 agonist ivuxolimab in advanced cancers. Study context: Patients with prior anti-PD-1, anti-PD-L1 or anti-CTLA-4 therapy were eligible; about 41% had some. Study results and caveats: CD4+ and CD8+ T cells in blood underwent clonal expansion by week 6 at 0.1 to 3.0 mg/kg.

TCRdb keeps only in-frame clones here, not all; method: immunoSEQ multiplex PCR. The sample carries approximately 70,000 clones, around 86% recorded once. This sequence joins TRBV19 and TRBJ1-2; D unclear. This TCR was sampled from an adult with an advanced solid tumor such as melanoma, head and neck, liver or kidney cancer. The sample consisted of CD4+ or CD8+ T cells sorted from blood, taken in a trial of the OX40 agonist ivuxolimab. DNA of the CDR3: TGTGCCAGTAGTATAGATACCCGGAGAGCTAACTATGGCTACACCTTC. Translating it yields CASSIDTRRANYGYTF.